This entry lists 9 T cell receptor beta chains sequenced from one sample in a study of T-cell memory formation after mild COVID-19. TCRdb passed the 5' RACE reads through MiXCR, listing each CDR3 protein once. This sample has roughly 280,000 distinct CDR3 sequences, with roughly 16% found just once. The specimen sequenced was PBMCs or a T cell subset sorted from them (not recorded which). Receptor source: a man younger than 35 who had mild COVID-19 (a few samples of this study predate the infection). Cell type and time point are not known.

This clonotype was seen more than once but under ten times. V and J are TRBV24-1 and TRBJ2-1, with 9 bases identical to TRBD2. The CDR3 extends over 17 amino acids. Germline CDR1 KGHDR, CDR2 SFDVKD. After removal of 3 bases from V and 3 bases from J, the junction contained 8 bases not matched to a gene. In nucleotides, the CDR3 is TGTGCCACCAGTGATCCTCGCGCGGGGGGGCGCTACAATGAGCAGTTCTTC. Translated, it gives CATSDPRAGGRYNEQFF.

The V call is TRBV6-2 or TRBV6-3, the J call TRBJ1-1; D unresolved. V lost 0 bases, J lost 5 bases, and 19 bases lay in between. This CDR3 has 17 residues. Germline values: CDR1 MNHEY, CDR2 SVGEGT. The CDR3 DNA sequence: TGTGCCAGCAGTTACTCGACTGGGGTCTCGCTGGAGACTGAAGCTTTCTTT. Translating gives CASSYSTGVSLETEAFF.

The gene calls are TRBV7-9 and TRBJ1-2, with D perhaps TRBD1 (5 bases). Germline assignment: CDR1 SEHNR and CDR2 FQNEAQ (reference sequence). The germline V and J ends were trimmed by 0 bases and 4 bases, with 21 bases remaining between them. This CDR3 has 18 residues. CDR3 sequence (DNA): TGTGCCAGCAGCTTAGCAGGGGCCTCCGGGGACTTATTCTATGGCTACACCTTC. Protein sequence: CASSLAGASGDLFYGYTF.

The chain recombines TRBV12-3 or TRBV12-4 with TRBJ2-5; TRBD1 agrees at 11 bases. J was trimmed by 4 bases and V by 2 bases; bases with no gene match: 3. This CDR3 is 15 amino acids long. The CDR3 DNA follows: TGTGCCAGCAGTTTAAGGACAGGGGGCGCAGAGACCCAGTACTTC. It is translated as CASSLRTGGAETQYF.

This clonotype was found a few times. The chain recombines TRBV6-2 or TRBV6-3 with TRBJ1-2, with 9 bases matching TRBD1. CDR1 is MNHEY and CDR2 is SVGEGT in the germline V gene. V trimming: 5 bases; J trimming: 8 bases; junction bases outside the gene matches: 6. This CDR3 is 13 amino acids long. CDR3 DNA sequence: TGTGCCAGCAGTACCGGGACAGGGTTCGGCTACACCTTC. It specifies CASSTGTGFGYTF.

V is TRBV7-2 and J is TRBJ2-1, with 9 positions matching TRBD2. CDR3 size: 15 residues. Germline V lookup: CDR1 SGHTA, CDR2 FQGNSA. V lost 6 bases and J lost 4; bases outside the gene matches: 7. DNA for the CDR3: TGTGCCAGCAGTTTGATAGCGGGGGAATACAATGAGCAGTTCTTC. Translation gives CASSLIAGEYNEQFF.

The chain carries TRBV7-2 and TRBJ1-2; D call uncertain. CDR1 and CDR2 from the germline V gene are SGHTA and FQGNSA. The CDR3 consists of 15 residues. V lost 5 bases, J lost 3 bases, and 16 bases lay in between. The CDR3 spells CASSAYNIGDYGYTF. The CDR3 DNA reads TGTGCCAGCAGCGCGTATAACATTGGGGACTATGGCTACACCTTC.

The sample holds many counts of this clonotype. The V and J genes are TRBV20-1 and TRBJ2-5; tentatively, D is TRBD2 (5 bases). The CDR3 is 14 amino acids. Trimming left V 6 bases short and J 2 bases short, with 16 bases between. Germline lookup yields CDR1 DFQATT and CDR2 SNEGSKA (reference sequence). CDR3 coding DNA: TGCAGTGCCAGGCGTTTGGGAGATCAAGAGACCCAGTACTTC. Translation: CSARRLGDQETQYF.

This clonotype was seen a few times. The chain has TRBV7-2 and TRBJ2-5; possible D gene TRBD2, 5 bases. This CDR3 comprises 13 residues. The germline V gene has CDR1 SGHTA and CDR2 FQGNSA. Trimming took off 1 base at V and 9 bases at J, with 12 bases between the two ends. CDR3 bases: TGTGCCAGCAGCTTAGTATGGATGGAGGCCCAGTACTTC. This sequence encodes CASSLVWMEAQYF.